These 14 T cell receptor beta chains came from one sample sequenced in a study of human T cells and chemical hapten exposure. This sample's time point: patch test 3, about 24 weeks after DPC sensitization. Regarding treatment: therapeutic diphenylcyclopropenone sensitization with weekly scalp DPC. TCRdb ran MiXCR on the RACE reads and lists one entry per CDR3 protein. The table lists some 170,000 distinct CDR3 sequences, about a quarter of them singletons, with roughly 2.2% in the top ten. The input for sequencing was whole blood, taken in connection with sensitization to the hapten diphenylcyclopropenone (DPC). The receptor set was obtained from a woman under 30 with alopecia areata. Some clones in this sample may be carry-over from other donors' samples.

The CDR3 DNA reads as TGTGCCGGTACCGGGACAGGGTTCTATGGCTACACCTTC. It translates to CAGTGTGFYGYTF. V gene TRBV2 combines with J gene TRBJ1-2; 9 nucleotides line up with TRBD1. This CDR3 has 13 residues. Germline loops: CDR1 SNHLY, CDR2 FYNNEI. V gave up 11 bases and J gave up 4 bases; unmatched junction bases: 8. Full variable domain (missing parts from reference TRBV2 and TRBJ1-2): EPEVTQTPSHQVTQMGQEVILRCVPISNHLYFYWYRQILGQKVEFLVSFYNNEISEKSEIFDDQFSVERPDGSNFTLKIRSTKLEDSAMYFCAGTGTGFYGYTFGSGTRLTVV.

This rearrangement joins TRBV25-1 to TRBJ1-5; 9 bases are shared with TRBD1. The CDR3 is 15 residues long. Germline values: CDR1 MGHDK, CDR2 SYGVNS. Trimming removed 3 bases from V and 6 bases from J; junction bases left unmatched: 6. The CDR3 spells CASSESGTGFQPQHF. CDR3 DNA: TGTGCCAGCAGTGAGTCCGGGACAGGGTTTCAGCCCCAGCATTTT.

This clonotype has a handful of counts. The CDR3 protein is CASSDYAYEQYF. The CDR3 DNA sequence: TGTGCCAGCAGTGATTACGCCTACGAGCAGTACTTC. J is TRBJ2-7 and V is TRBV7-6; no firm D call. There are 12 residues in the CDR3. Germline CDR1 and CDR2: SGHVS and FNYEAQ. V dropped 6 bases and J dropped 2 bases, with 8 bases sitting between them. The entire variable domain, with the rest obtained from reference TRBV7-6 and TRBJ2-7, is as follows: GAGVSQSPRYKVTKRGQDVALRCDPISGHVSLYWYRQALGQGPEFLTYFNYEAQQDKSGLPNDRFSAERPEGSISTLTIQRTEQRDSAMYRCASSDYAYEQYFGPGTRLTVT.

J is TRBJ2-3 and V is TRBV27; D is possibly TRBD1 or TRBD2 (5 bases each). CDR1 is MNHEY and CDR2 is SMNVEV in the germline V gene (reference sequence). Trimming cost V 3 bases and J 4 bases, with 11 bases left between them. The CDR3 totals 14 residues. Here the CDR3 reads CASSLDTLADTQYF. The CDR3 DNA is TGTGCCAGCAGTTTGGACACACTAGCAGATACGCAGTATTTT.

The sample holds a few counts of this clonotype. V gene TRBV6-2 or TRBV6-3 combines with J gene TRBJ1-5, with a possible D match to TRBD1 (5 bases). The CDR3 is 15 residues long. The V end lost 6 bases, the J end lost 4 bases, and 16 bases lay between the germline ends. Looked up from germline, CDR1 is MNHEY and CDR2 is SVGEGT. This CDR3 is CASRKGEGINQPQHF. CDR3 DNA sequence: TGTGCCAGCAGAAAAGGGGAGGGGATTAATCAGCCCCAGCATTTT.

The J gene is TRBJ1-1, the V gene TRBV5-1; D is possibly TRBD1 (6 bases). The CDR3 is made up of 13 amino acids. V lost 1 base to trimming and J lost 8 bases, with 12 bases between them. The germline gives CDR1 SGHRS, CDR2 YFSETQ. CDR3 nucleotide sequence: TGCGCCAGCAGCTTGAATTTCGGGACAGAAGCTTTCTTT. Residues: CASSLNFGTEAFF.

The chain links TRBV3-2 to TRBJ1-2; the D segment call TRBD1 is taken from the table without a DNA check. TRBV3-2 is flagged as a pseudogene. The CDR3 consists of 15 residues. CDR3 sequence (DNA): TGTGCCAGCAGCCAAGGGCAGGGGATCGACTATGGCTACACCTTC. Translating it yields CASSQGQGIDYGYTF.

The V and J genes are TRBV2 and TRBJ1-5, with 7 nucleotides matching TRBD1. J gave up 2 bases and V 4 bases, and 8 bases lay outside the gene matches. CDR1 SNHLY and CDR2 FYNNEI come from the germline V gene. The CDR3 has 16 amino acids. The CDR3 nucleotides read TGTGCCAGCAGTGGTAGAGGGGGCAGAGGCAATCAGCCCCAGCATTTT. Protein: CASSGRGGRGNQPQHF.

The chain couples TRBV15 to TRBJ2-5; no clear D gene. Trimming pared 5 bases from V and 5 bases from J, leaving 6 bases between. Germline CDR1 LNHNV, CDR2 YYDKDF (reference sequence). The CDR3 extends over 11 amino acids. For the CDR3, the DNA is TGTGCCACCAGCCATGGGGAGACCCAGTACTTC. It encodes CATSHGETQYF.

The chain couples TRBV30 to TRBJ1-1, with D uncertain. The CDR3 totals 13 residues. Germline CDR1 is GTSNPN and CDR2 is SVGIG (reference sequence). Trimming removed 5 bases at V and 2 bases at J, with 12 bases between. The CDR3 DNA reads TGTGCCTGGGACACCCACAGTAACACTGAAGCTTTCTTT. Encoded protein: CAWDTHSNTEAFF.

This clonotype was recorded a few times. V and J are TRBV10-3 and TRBJ2-7; D is ambiguous. Between the trimmed V and J ends, which lost 0 bases and 0 bases, there was a span of 9 bases. CDR3 size: 15 residues. Germline V CDR1 and CDR2: ENHRY, SYGVKD. The CDR3 sequence is CAISESKGFSYEQYF. In DNA, the CDR3 is TGTGCCATCAGTGAGTCGAAGGGTTTCTCCTACGAGCAGTACTTC.

This sequence joins TRBV20-1 and TRBJ2-7; TRBD1 aligns across 10 bases. The V gene end was trimmed by 5 bases and the J gene end by 2 bases; junction bases not matched to a gene: 12. Per germline, CDR1 DFQATT and CDR2 SNEGSKA (reference sequence). CDR3 length: 16 amino acids. In DNA form, the CDR3 reads TGCAGTGCTCCACGACAGGGGGCTTTAAACGCCTACGAGCAGTACTTC. Translating gives CSAPRQGALNAYEQYF.

The CDR3 spells CSVQGGEGNQPQHF. CDR3 nucleotides: TGCAGCGTTCAAGGGGGCGAGGGCAATCAGCCCCAGCATTTT. The chain carries TRBV29-1 and TRBJ1-5; 7 positions match TRBD1. The junction had 6 bases not matched to a gene; V was cut back by 5 bases and J by 2 bases. This CDR3 region has 14 residues. The germline V gene encodes CDR1 SQVTM and CDR2 ANQGSEA. The whole variable domain, filled in from reference TRBV29-1 and TRBJ1-5, reads SAVISQKPSRDICQRGTSLTIQCQVDSQVTMMFWYRQQPGQSLTLIATANQGSEATYESGFVIDKFPISRPNLTFSTLTVSNMSPEDSSIYLCSVQGGEGNQPQHFGDGTRLSIL.

The V call is TRBV19, the J call TRBJ2-2; D gene uncertain. This CDR3 is 18 amino acids long. The germline V gene encodes CDR1 LNHDA and CDR2 SQIVND (reference sequence). Trimming removed 3 bases from V and 1 base from J, with 18 bases in between. CDR3: CASSILWAARRNTGELFF. The CDR3 DNA is TGTGCCAGTAGTATCCTGTGGGCAGCCCGGAGGAACACCGGGGAGCTGTTTTTT.